Sequencing of this T cell receptor (beta chain) was carried out in a study of blood T cell repertoires in COVID-19. Assay: immunoSEQ multiplex PCR; the TCRdb copy retains only in-frame clones and omits some. Of approximately 460,000 clones in the sample, roughly 89% were seen once. CDR1 ENHRY and CDR2 SYGVKD come from the germline V gene. CDR3 size: 15 residues. The trim removed 3 bases at V and 7 bases at J, leaving 5 bases unmatched. The sequence was collected from a man aged 18 to 30 with COVID-19, enrolled during active disease. The V and J genes are TRBV10-3 and TRBJ2-1, with TRBD1 matching 11 bases. Sequenced sample: peripheral blood. The CDR3 reads CAISDLGQGGNEQFF. CDR3 sequence (DNA): TGTGCCATCAGTGACCTGGGACAGGGGGGGAATGAGCAGTTCTTC.